A single T cell receptor (beta chain) is shown here with its context. The record originates from a study of blood T cell repertoires in COVID-19. Looking at the study overall: Sites in the United States, Italy and Spain provided acute and convalescent COVID-19 samples. In each case, the material was cDNA or gDNA derived from T cells, B-cell-depleted T cells, or PBMCs.

Original processing notes: Estimation of nucleated cell counts was performed using reference gene primer amplification. TCRdb's copy holds only in-frame clones and misses some; the assay was immunoSEQ multiplex PCR. That table furnishes V, J and clone size, whereas the DNA furnished D and trimming. This table holds around 100,000 clones, 80% to 90% found once. The ends were cut back, 5 bases at V and 4 bases at J, with 17 bases in the middle. The germline V gene encodes CDR1 SGHVS and CDR2 FQNEAQ. The CDR3 runs 15 residues. Sequenced input: peripheral blood. The receptor comes from a human donor in a cohort sampled during active COVID-19. The chain joins TRBV7-8 to TRBJ2-5; D is perhaps TRBD1 (6 bases). The CDR3 region has the DNA TGTGCCAGCAGCCTACCAACAGGGACGGGAGAGACCCAGTACTTC. Protein: CASSLPTGTGETQYF.